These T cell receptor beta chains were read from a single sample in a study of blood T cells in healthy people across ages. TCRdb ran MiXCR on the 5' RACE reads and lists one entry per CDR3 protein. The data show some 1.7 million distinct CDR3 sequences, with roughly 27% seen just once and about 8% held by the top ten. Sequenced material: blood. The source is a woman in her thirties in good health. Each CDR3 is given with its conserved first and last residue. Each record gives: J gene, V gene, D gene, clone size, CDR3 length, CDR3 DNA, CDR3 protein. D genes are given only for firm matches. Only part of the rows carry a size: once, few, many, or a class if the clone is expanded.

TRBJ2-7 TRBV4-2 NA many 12 TGTGCCAGCAGCCAATATGGGGCAGGGCAGTACTTC CASSQYGAGQYF
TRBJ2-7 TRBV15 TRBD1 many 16 TGTGCCACCAGCAGAGATATAGGGACAGGGGGCGACGAGCAGTACTTC CATSRDIGTGGDEQYF
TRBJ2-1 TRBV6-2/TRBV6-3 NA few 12 TGTGCCAGCAGTCCTCTCAACTTTGAACAGTTCTTC CASSPLNFEQFF
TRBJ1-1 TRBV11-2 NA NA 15 TGTGCCAGCAGCCAACGCATAGGGAGAAACACTGAAGCTTTCTTT CASSQRIGRNTEAFF
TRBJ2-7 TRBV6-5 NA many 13 TGTGCCAGCAGTTCGAAAGTGGGGTACGAGCAGTACTTC CASSSKVGYEQYF
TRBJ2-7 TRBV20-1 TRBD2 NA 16 TGCAGTGCTAGATCTGTAGCGGGCAACCGATTTGCGGAGCAGTACTTC CSARSVAGNRFAEQYF
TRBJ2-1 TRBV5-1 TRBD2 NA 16 TGCGCCAGCAGCTTAAGAGCGGGGGGGCTATCGAATGAGCAGTTCTTC CASSLRAGGLSNEQFF
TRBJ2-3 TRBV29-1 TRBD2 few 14 TGCAGCGTTGCCGGACTAGCGGCCACAGATACGCAGTATTTT CSVAGLAATDTQYF
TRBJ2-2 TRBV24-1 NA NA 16 TGTGCCACCAGTGATTCAGGGGAAGGTGTGACCGGGGAGCTGTTTTTT CATSDSGEGVTGELFF
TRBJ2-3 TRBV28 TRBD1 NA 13 TGTGCCAGCAGGGACAGGGCTTCAGATACGCAGTATTTT CASRDRASDTQYF
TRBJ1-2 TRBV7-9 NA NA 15 TGTGCCAGCAGCTCGGCCCTCACAGGGTTCTATGGCTACACCTTC CASSSALTGFYGYTF
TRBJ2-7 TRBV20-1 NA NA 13 TGCAGTGCTAGAGTTGCTGGAAACAATGAGCAGTACTTC CSARVAGNNEQYF
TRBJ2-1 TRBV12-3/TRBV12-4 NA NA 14 TGTGCCAGCAGTTCGGACGGGAGAGGCGATGAGCAGTTCTTC CASSSDGRGDEQFF
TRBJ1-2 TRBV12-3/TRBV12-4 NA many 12 TGTGCCAGCAGCCGGGGGTCCTATGGCTACACCTTC CASSRGSYGYTF